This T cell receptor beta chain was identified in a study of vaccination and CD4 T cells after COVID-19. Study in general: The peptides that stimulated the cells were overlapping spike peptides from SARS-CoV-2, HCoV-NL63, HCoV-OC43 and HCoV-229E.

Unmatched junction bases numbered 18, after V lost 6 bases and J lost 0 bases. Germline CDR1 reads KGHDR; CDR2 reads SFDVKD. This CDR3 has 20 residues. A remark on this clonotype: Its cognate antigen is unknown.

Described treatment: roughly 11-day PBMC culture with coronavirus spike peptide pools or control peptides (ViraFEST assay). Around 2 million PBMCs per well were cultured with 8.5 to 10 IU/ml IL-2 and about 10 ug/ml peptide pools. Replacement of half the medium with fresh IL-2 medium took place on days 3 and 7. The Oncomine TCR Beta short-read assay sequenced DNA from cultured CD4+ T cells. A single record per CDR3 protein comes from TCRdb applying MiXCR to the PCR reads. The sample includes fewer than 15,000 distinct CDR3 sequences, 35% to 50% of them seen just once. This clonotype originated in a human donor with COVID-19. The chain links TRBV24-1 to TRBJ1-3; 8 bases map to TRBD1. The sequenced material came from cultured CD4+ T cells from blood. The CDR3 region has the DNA TGTGCCACCAGTTTAGAGGGCCCCGACAGGGGCGAAACCTCTGGAAACACCATATATTTT. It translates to CATSLEGPDRGETSGNTIYF.